The entry that follows covers one TCR beta chain sequence. Its antigen is unknown. The entry originates in a study of CD8+CD57+ T cells in acquired aplastic anemia. Findings of the study overall: The number of CD8+ CDR3 sequences shared by patients and controls was approximately 28.

Genomic DNA served as template for TCR beta VDJ and CDR3 profiling. From the reads, TCRdb called clonotypes with MiXCR, one entry per CDR3 protein. The sample has about 160,000 distinct CDR3 sequences; around 45% are singletons. Trimming removed 4 bases at V and 10 bases at J, with 14 bases between. Looked up from germline, CDR1 is WNHNN and CDR2 is SYGVQD (reference sequence). This CDR3 has 14 amino acids. This TCR derives from a human donor in good health. The chain carries TRBV10-1 and TRBJ1-6, with a possible D match to TRBD1 (5 bases). Sequencing used sorted CD4+, CD8+, or CD8+CD57+ T cells (not recorded which) from PBMCs. The CDR3 sequence: CASSAGGEKSPLHF. The CDR3 nucleotides read TGCGCCAGCAGTGCTGGGGGAGAAAAGTCACCCCTCCACTTT.